Included here is one T cell receptor beta chain sequence, with context. This record comes from a study of blood T cell repertoires in COVID-19. Study at large: The samples span acute and convalescent COVID-19 from the United States, Italy and Spain.

The CDR3 sequence is 15 residues long. CDR1 is SEHNR, CDR2 FQNEAQ, per germline (reference sequence). The V gene lost 3 bases and the J gene lost 2 bases, with 11 bases spanning the gap. Assay used: immunoSEQ multiplex PCR; TCRdb lists only in-frame clones, some missing. The data contain a few hundred thousand clones, almost 85% of them singletons. What was sequenced was peripheral blood. This receptor was obtained from a man between 45 and 60 years old with active or convalescent COVID-19. This sequence joins TRBV7-9 and TRBJ2-1, with D tentatively TRBD1 (6 bases). CDR3 sequence: CASSLPGETYNEQFF. In DNA form, the CDR3 reads TGTGCCAGCAGCTTGCCAGGGGAAACCTACAATGAGCAGTTCTTC.